Described below is a single T cell receptor (beta chain) sequence and its context. Its antigen remains undetermined. No base quality information exists; no much larger clone differs at one position. Its CDR3 holds 16 amino acids, cysteine through phenylalanine. Just the 48-base CDR3 DNA is kept, in frame starting at base 1. The germline V gene sets CDR1 to MNHNS and CDR2 to SASEGT. Trimming takes 4 bases from V and 4 bases from J, and the germline ends sit 19 bases apart. TCR CDR3 regions were amplified from genomic DNA by multiplex PCR using the deep immunoSEQ assay. Extracted genomic DNA from each cell subset was distributed evenly across all wells of several immunoSEQ 96-well plates, and each plate was treated as a replicate. For sorted subsets, about 0.2 ug genomic DNA, equal to 30,000 to 35,000 T cell genomes, was loaded into each replicate PCR. Purified libraries were measured with a Qubit 3.0 fluorometer, size-checked on a Bioanalyzer 2100, and measured again with the KAPA Library Quantification kit. Every immunoSEQ 96-well plate was sequenced on a separate single-read 150-cycle Illumina NextSeq 550 flow cell. Per the original workflow: Because the immunoSEQ output included only junctional sequences and no quality scores, the filtering could not be the same as the filtering used for full-length reads. To assign V/J genes and CDR3, sequences were annotated against IMGT germline references using PyIR, a Python wrapper for IgBLAST v1.9. Any read was removed if the V/J assignment was weak (E-value above 1e-6), the CDR3 was missing, or the read contained stop codons, out-of-frame junctions, or ambiguous translated residues. V3J clonotypes were defined as sequences sharing an identical inferred V gene, J gene, and CDR3 amino acid sequence. Percentage overlap between repertoires was calculated by dividing the number of shared unique clonotypes by the size of the smaller repertoire. RTK rarefaction, the Chao1 estimator, and Recon v2.1 estimates of unobserved clonotypes were used to assess repertoire richness. OLGA was used to compute generation probabilities for all TCRbeta clonotypes that the gDNA method yielded from a handful of donors. TCRdb mirrors the immuneACCESS table, restricted to in-frame sequences. Some clones are absent from its copies; in checked studies, under half trace to an unresolved V gene, and the reason for the others is unknown. The V and J calls and the clone size are those of that table, but D and trimming were determined from the DNA. For this sample the table gives some 2,500,000 clones, of which around 90% were detected only once. More than 0.35% of the sample lies in the top ten.

Healthy HIV-negative adults with no recently reported acute infections or vaccinations were included as donors. All donors were Caucasian adults living in Nashville, Tennessee, USA. CD4+ T cells were enriched by magnetic negative selection; naive cells were then positively selected on CD45RA, and the negative fraction formed the memory subset. After blood collection by leukapheresis, PBMCs were isolated using Ficoll-Histopaque density gradient centrifugation and then cryopreserved in the vapor phase of liquid nitrogen. Analytical flow cytometry was used to check the purity and quantity of each magnetically sorted T cell population. Genomic DNA was isolated from each sorted fraction and quantified by UV absorbance on a Nanodrop 2000c. The record originates from a study of shared clonotypes between healthy human individuals (TCRdb year 2020). The study in broad terms: Three men and two women, aged 18 to 49 years, made up the cohort. For each donor, CD4 naive and CD4 memory were each given three plates, CD8 naive was given two plates, and CD8 memory was given one plate. Libraries were prepared and TCR repertoires were sequenced by different laboratories using diverse techniques, in order to increase sequencing depth and limit assay-specific biases. Between about 0.85 and 9.5 billion PBMCs per donor were obtained by leukapheresis. Blood TCR repertoires of five healthy adults were deeply sequenced to estimate repertoire size and the extent of clonotype sharing between individuals. Overall study results and their limits: Naive subsets generally had larger estimated clonotype richness than memory subsets did. Based on pairwise subsampling, the degree of clonotype sharing among donors was expected to be affected by sequencing depth. Compared with non-shared clonotypes, the clonotypes found in all four sorted-subset donors had higher generation probabilities. Because the study included a small number of donors, the genetic and exposure-history diversity represented was limited. Sampling was restricted to blood, and TCR repertoires in tissues likely differ from the TCR repertoires found in blood. Even with the large sequencing depth, rarefaction of the sorted-subset datasets indicated that sequencing was incomplete. When a handful of donors were compared, the shared fraction of clonotypes was roughly 4.8% for naive CD4, approximately 3.5% for naive CD8, 2.3% for memory CD4, and 0.4% for memory CD8.

This sequence uses TRBV6-1 and TRBJ1-2; TRBD1 could be the D gene, as 5 bases match. The clonotype originates from a man younger than 30 in good health. Some clones in this sample may be carry-over from other donors' samples. Specimen: naive CD4+ T cells from PBMCs. The sample's cell subset or site label, decoded: CD45RA+ positively selected. The DNA sequence reads TGTGCCAGCAGTGGGCTGACAGCATCTTTCTCCTATGGCTACACCTTC. The encoded protein is CASSGLTASFSYGYTF.